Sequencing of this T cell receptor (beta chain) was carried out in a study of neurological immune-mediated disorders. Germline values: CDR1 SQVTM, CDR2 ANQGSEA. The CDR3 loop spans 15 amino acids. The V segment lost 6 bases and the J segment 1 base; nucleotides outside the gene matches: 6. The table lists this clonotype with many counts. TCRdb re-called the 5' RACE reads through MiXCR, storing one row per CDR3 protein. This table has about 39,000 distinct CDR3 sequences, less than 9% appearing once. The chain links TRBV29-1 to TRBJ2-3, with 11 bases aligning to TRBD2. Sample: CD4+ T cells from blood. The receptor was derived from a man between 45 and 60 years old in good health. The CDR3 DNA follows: TGCAGCGTCGACGGGACTAGCGGACGCACAGATACGCAGTATTTT. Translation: CSVDGTSGRTDTQYF.